This T cell receptor (beta chain) stems from a study of glioma-infiltrating T cells. Study findings and constraints: Only very few CDR3 sequences appeared in both tissue and blood.

In this sample, this clonotype turned up once. What it binds is not known. V lost 7 bases and J lost 5, with 21 bases in between. The CDR3 runs to 16 residues. Germline V gene sequence: CDR1 MNHNS, CDR2 SASEGT. TCR alpha and beta CDR3 regions were amplified from RNA using iRepertoire nested multiplex PCR. Using its own MiXCR run on the multiplex PCR reads, TCRdb lists one record per CDR3 protein. The sample holds around 170,000 distinct CDR3 sequences; around 40% are singletons and the top ten take 5.2%. The sequenced material came from glioma tissue, nonneoplastic brain tissue, or PBMCs (not recorded which). The origin of this receptor is a human donor with low-grade glioma or glioblastoma, undergoing nonglioma brain surgery, or in good health (not recorded which). This chain uses TRBV6-1 with TRBJ2-1, with D perhaps TRBD2 (6 bases). CDR3 loop: CASICYRRVSDNEQFF. CDR3 bases: TGTGCCAGCATTTGCTACCGGAGGGTAAGCGACAATGAGCAGTTCTTC.